The entry below gives a single T cell receptor beta chain sequence along with its context. This specimen comes from a study of blood T cell repertoires in COVID-19. About the study: Donors in the United States, Italy and Spain gave samples during acute or convalescent COVID-19. T cells, B-cell-depleted T cells, or PBMCs supplied cDNA or gDNA.

This CDR3 region has 20 residues. Trimming removed 5 bases from V and 0 bases from J, with 25 bases in between. Per the germline V gene, CDR1 is KGHDR and CDR2 is SFDVKD. In the authors' workflow: Estimation of nucleated cell counts was performed using reference gene primer amplification. TCRdb keeps only in-frame clones here, not all; method: immunoSEQ multiplex PCR. V and J calls and clone size follow that table, whereas D and trimming were derived from the DNA. The sample contains 98,000 or so clones, 75% to 90% of which appear only once. This rearrangement joins TRBV24-1 to TRBJ2-1; D is possibly TRBD1 (10 bases). Sequences were obtained from peripheral blood. This clonotype originated in a man between 60 and 70 years old with acute or convalescent COVID-19. The CDR3 loop is CATSGGWDRGSGSSYNEQFF. CDR3 DNA: TGTGCCACCAGTGGTGGATGGGACAGGGGTAGCGGGAGCTCCTACAATGAGCAGTTCTTC.